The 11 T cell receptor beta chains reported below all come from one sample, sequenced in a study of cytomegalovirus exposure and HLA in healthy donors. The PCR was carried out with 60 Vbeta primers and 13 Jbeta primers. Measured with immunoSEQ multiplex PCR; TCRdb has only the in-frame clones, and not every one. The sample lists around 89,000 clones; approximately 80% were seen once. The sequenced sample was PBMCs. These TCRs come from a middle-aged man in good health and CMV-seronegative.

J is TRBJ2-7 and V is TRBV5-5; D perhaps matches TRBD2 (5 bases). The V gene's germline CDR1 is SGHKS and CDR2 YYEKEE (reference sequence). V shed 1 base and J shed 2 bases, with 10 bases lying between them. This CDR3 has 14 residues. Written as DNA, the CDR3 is TGTGCCAGCAGCTTGTTCCGGGAACCCTACGAGCAGTACTTC. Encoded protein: CASSLFREPYEQYF.

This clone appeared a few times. The CDR3 DNA is TGTGCCAGCAGCCCCGGGGGAAGTTATAGCAATCAGCCCCAGCATTTT. Translated, it gives CASSPGGSYSNQPQHF. The chain is built from TRBV5-5 and TRBJ1-5; D is possibly TRBD1 (5 bases). Germline V gene lookup returns CDR1 SGHKS and CDR2 YYEKEE (reference sequence). Between the trimmed V and J ends, which lost 4 bases and 0 bases, there was a span of 14 bases. This CDR3 spans 16 amino acids.

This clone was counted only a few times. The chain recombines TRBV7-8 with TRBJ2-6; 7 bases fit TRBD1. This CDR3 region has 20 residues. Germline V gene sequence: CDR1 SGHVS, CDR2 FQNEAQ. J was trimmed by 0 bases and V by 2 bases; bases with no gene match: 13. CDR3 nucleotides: TGTGCCAGCAGCTTAAGCAGCCGGTCAAGGGGGCACTCTGGGGCCAACGTCCTGACTTTC. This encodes CASSLSSRSRGHSGANVLTF.

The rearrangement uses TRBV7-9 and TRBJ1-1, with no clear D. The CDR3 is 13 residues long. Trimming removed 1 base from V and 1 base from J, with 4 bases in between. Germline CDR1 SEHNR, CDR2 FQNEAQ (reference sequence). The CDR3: CASSLVQNTEAFF. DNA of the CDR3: TGTGCCAGCAGCTTAGTCCAGAACACTGAAGCTTTCTTT.

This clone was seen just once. CDR3 loop: CASSLSRGGVQPQHF. The CDR3 DNA reads TGTGCCAGTAGTCTCAGCCGAGGAGGGGTTCAGCCCCAGCATTTT. The V gene is TRBV19, the J gene TRBJ1-5; possible D gene TRBD1, 5 bases. This CDR3 is built from 15 residues. Trimming removed 5 bases at V and 6 bases at J, with 17 bases between. In germline, CDR1 is LNHDA, CDR2 SQIVND (reference sequence).

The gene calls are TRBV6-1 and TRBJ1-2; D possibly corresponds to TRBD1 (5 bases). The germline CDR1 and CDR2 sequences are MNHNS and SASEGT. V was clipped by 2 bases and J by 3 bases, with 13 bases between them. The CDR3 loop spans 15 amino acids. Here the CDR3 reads CASSERQGKDYGYTF. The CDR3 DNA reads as TGTGCCAGCAGTGAACGGCAGGGCAAGGACTATGGCTACACCTTC.

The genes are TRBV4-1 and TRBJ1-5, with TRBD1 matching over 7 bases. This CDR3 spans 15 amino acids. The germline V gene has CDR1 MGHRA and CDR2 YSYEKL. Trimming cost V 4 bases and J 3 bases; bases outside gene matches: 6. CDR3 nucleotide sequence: TGCGCCAGCAGCCCCAGGACAGGAGCCAATCAGCCCCAGCATTTT. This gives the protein CASSPRTGANQPQHF.

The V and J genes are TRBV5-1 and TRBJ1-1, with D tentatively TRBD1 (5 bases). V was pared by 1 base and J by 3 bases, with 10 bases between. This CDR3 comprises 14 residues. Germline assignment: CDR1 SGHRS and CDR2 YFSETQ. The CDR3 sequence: CASSLQGWDTEAFF. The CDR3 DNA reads TGCGCCAGCAGCTTGCAGGGATGGGACACTGAAGCTTTCTTT.

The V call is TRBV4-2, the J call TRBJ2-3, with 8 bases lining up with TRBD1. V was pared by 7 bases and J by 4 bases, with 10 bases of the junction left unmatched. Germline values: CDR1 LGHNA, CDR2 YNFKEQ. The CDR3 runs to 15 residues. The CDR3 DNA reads TGTGCCAGCACCTACGGGACAGGAGGAGCAGATACGCAGTATTTT. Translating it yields CASTYGTGGADTQYF.

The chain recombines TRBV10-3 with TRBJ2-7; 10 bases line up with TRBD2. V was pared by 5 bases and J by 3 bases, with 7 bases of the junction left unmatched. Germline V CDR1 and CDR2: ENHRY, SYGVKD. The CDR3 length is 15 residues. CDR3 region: CAISQTSGAFYEQYF. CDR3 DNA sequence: TGTGCCATCAGTCAAACTAGCGGGGCTTTCTACGAGCAGTACTTC.

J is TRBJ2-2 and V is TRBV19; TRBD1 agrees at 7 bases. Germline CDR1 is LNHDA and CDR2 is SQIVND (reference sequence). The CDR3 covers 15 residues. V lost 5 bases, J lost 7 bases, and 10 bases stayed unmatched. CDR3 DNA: TGTGCCAGTAGTCCCCGACAGGGCGCGGGCGGGGAGCTGTTTTTT. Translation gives CASSPRQGAGGELFF.